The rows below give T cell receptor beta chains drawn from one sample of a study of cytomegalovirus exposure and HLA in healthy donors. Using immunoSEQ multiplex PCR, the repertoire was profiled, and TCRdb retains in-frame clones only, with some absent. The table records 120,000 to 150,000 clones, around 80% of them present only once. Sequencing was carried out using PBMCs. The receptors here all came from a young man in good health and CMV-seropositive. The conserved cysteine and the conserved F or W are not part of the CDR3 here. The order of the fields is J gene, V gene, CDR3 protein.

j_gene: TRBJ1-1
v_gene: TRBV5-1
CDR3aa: ASSPWDGRTEAF

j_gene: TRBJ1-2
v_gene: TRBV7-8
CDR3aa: ASSQTTGSSGYT

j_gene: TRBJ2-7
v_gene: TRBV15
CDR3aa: ATSRDHQRGYYEQY

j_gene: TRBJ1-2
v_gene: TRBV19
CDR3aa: ASSAPTRTIGTANYGYT

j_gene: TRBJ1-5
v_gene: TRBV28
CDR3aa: ASSLFLGANQPQH

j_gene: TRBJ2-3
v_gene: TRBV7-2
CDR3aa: ASSTRLVTDTQY

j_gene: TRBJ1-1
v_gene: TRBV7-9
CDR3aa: ASSPRPLGQMNTEAF

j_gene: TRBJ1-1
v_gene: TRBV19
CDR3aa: ASSSGTGVTEAF

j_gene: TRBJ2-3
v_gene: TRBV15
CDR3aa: ATPWTGTSDTQY

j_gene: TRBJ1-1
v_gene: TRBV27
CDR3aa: ASSFRGRNTEAF

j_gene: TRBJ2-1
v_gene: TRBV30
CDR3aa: AWGLLAGENEQF

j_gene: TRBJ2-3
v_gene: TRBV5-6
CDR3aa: ASSAGQSTDTQY

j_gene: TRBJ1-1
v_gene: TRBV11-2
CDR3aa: ASSSPGGLRDTEAF

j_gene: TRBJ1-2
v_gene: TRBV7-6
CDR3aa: ASSSGTGGNYGYT

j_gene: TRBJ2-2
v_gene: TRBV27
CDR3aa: ASRGLAGPGELF

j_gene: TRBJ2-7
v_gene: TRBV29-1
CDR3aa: SVEDMAGGFYEQY

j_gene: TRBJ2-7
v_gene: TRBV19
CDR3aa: ASNAGGQDEQY

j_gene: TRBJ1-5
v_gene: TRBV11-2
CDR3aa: ASSRLGQEPQH

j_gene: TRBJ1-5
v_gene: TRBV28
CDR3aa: ASRYQGYNQPQH